Below, one T cell receptor beta chain is given with its context. This record comes from a study of blood T cell repertoires in COVID-19. The overall study: The study drew acute and convalescent COVID-19 samples from the United States, Italy and Spain.

Residents of 20 to 25 US areas, aged about 18 to 89 years, made up the participants. The junction had 8 bases not matched to a gene; V was cut back by 4 bases and J by 0 bases. This CDR3 is built from 16 residues. CDR1 and CDR2 from the germline V gene are MNHEY and SVGAGI. Profiling relied on immunoSEQ multiplex PCR, and the TCRdb table lists in-frame clones only, not all of them. The table has about 190,000 clones, 82% seen once. The rearrangement uses TRBV6-5 and TRBJ1-1; 7 nucleotides line up with TRBD1. Sample: PBMCs or T cells enriched from blood (not recorded which). This TCR was recovered from a woman between 55 and 75 years old with acute COVID-19. CDR3 sequence reads: CASSSGQFSMNTEAFF. DNA for the CDR3: TGTGCCAGCAGTTCGGGACAGTTCTCGATGAACACTGAAGCTTTCTTT.